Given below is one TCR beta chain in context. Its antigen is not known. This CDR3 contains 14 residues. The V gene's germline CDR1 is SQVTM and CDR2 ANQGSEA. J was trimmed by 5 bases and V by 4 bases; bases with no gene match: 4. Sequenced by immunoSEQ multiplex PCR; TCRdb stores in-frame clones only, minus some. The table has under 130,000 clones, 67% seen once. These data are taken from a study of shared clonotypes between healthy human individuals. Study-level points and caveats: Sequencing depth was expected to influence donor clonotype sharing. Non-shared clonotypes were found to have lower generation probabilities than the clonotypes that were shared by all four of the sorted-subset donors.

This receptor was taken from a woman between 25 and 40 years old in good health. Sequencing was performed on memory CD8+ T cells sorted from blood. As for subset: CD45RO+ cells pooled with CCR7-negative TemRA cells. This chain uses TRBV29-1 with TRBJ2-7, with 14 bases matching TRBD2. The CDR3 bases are TGCAGCGTTGTTGGGACTAGCGGGAGCAACGAGCAGTACTTC. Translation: CSVVGTSGSNEQYF.